Listed here are 8 T cell receptor beta chains from one sample, sequenced in a study of blood T cells in healthy people across ages. Then a second PCR, running roughly 7 to 11 cycles, was carried out with a sample-barcoded 5' primer and a J-beta primer mix. One entry per CDR3 protein, called by TCRdb with MiXCR from the 5' RACE reads. The sample yields about 650,000 distinct CDR3 sequences, about a third seen once. The sequencing sample was made of blood. These TCRs come from a woman aged 80 or older in good health.

This clonotype has a single count. V usage is TRBV27 and J usage is TRBJ2-5; no clear D gene. CDR1 and CDR2 (germline): MNHEY, SMNVEV (reference sequence). V dropped 0 bases and J dropped 2 bases, with 10 bases sitting between them. The CDR3 spans 15 residues. CDR3 in amino acids: CASSLSTLGQETQYF. As DNA, the CDR3 is TGTGCCAGCAGTTTATCTACCCTGGGTCAAGAGACCCAGTACTTC.

The rearrangement joins TRBV4-2 to TRBJ2-2; TRBD2 matches at 7 bases. This CDR3 spans 14 amino acids. The germline CDR1 and CDR2 sequences are LGHNA and YNFKEQ. V gave up 4 bases and J gave up 6 bases; unmatched junction bases: 5. For the CDR3, the DNA is TGTGCCAGCAGCCGGGAACTAGCGCCCGGGGAGCTGTTTTTT. As protein: CASSRELAPGELFF.

There are a few counts of this clonotype. This chain links TRBV12-3 or TRBV12-4 with TRBJ1-1; D is unclear. Trimming removed 0 bases at V and 5 bases at J, with 10 bases between. There are 14 residues in the CDR3. The CDR3 DNA reads as TGTGCCAGCAGTTTAGCAGGGTTGGGAACTGAAGCTTTCTTT. The encoded protein is CASSLAGLGTEAFF.

At least ten counts were recorded for this clonotype. CDR3 residues: CAISDRSGEQYF. DNA for the CDR3: TGTGCCATCAGTGATAGGTCAGGGGAGCAGTATTTT. V usage is TRBV10-3 and J usage is TRBJ2-3; weak D call: TRBD1 (6 bases). Between the trimmed V and J ends, which lost 3 bases and 11 bases, there was a span of 12 bases. CDR1 is ENHRY and CDR2 is SYGVKD in the germline V gene. This CDR3 is built from 12 residues.

This clonotype showed up many times. The chain carries TRBV5-4 and TRBJ2-6, with D tentatively TRBD1 or TRBD2 (5 bases each). Germline CDR1 is SGHNT and CDR2 is YYREEE (reference sequence). V was pared by 7 bases and J by 1 base, with 12 bases between. CDR3 size: 15 residues. The CDR3 nucleotides are TGTGCCAGCGGGGCTTGGGAGTCTGGGGCCAACGTCCTGACTTTC. Protein sequence: CASGAWESGANVLTF. The whole variable domain, filled in from reference TRBV5-4 and TRBJ2-6, reads ETGVTQSPTHLIKTRGQQVTLRCSSQSGHNTVSWYQQALGQGPQFIFQYYREEENGRGNFPPRFSGLQFPNYSSELNVNALELDDSALYLCASGAWESGANVLTFGAGSRLTVL.

This clonotype was recorded at least ten times. The V call is TRBV4-3, the J call TRBJ2-3; D not resolved. CDR3 length equals 15 residues. From germline, CDR1 is LGHNA and CDR2 YSLEER. V was cut by 0 bases and J by 6 bases, with 13 bases left in between. In nucleotides, the CDR3 is TGCGCCAGCAGCCAAGATCGGGTGACCTCCGATACGCAGTATTTT. It codes for CASSQDRVTSDTQYF.

Many counts were recorded for this clonotype. This chain joins TRBV20-1 and TRBJ2-1; D ambiguous. From germline, CDR1 is DFQATT and CDR2 SNEGSKA (reference sequence). V was clipped by 1 base and J by 4 bases, with 8 bases between them. The CDR3 consists of 13 residues. DNA of the CDR3: TGCAGTGCTAGAGTTCAGCTTTACAATGAGCAGTTCTTC. Translated, it gives CSARVQLYNEQFF.

Note on this clonotype: One base away lies a much larger clone, so this may be a sequencing read error. The V and J genes are TRBV18 and TRBJ1-1; the D is unclear. Germline CDR1 is KGHSH and CDR2 is LQKENI. This CDR3 comprises 12 residues. As DNA, the CDR3 is TGTGACAGCTCGGACTCTGGGGCTGAAGCTTTCTTT. It yields the protein CDSSDSGAEAFF.